A selection of T cell receptor beta chains follows, all from one sample in a study of cytomegalovirus exposure and HLA in healthy donors. Sequencing was performed with immunoSEQ multiplex PCR; in TCRdb, only in-frame clones are kept and a portion is missing. Among 95,000 to 150,000 clones listed, roughly 80% were seen once. Specimen: PBMCs. Receptors originate from a woman in her forties or fifties in good health and CMV-seronegative. The conserved cysteine and the conserved F or W are not part of the CDR3 here.

CDR3	length	V	J
ASSIPGWGDYGYT	13	TRBV19	TRBJ1-2
ASSPRGTGGTGKLF	14	TRBV18	TRBJ1-4
ASRPDGIGNTIY	12	TRBV6-5	TRBJ1-3
ASSRQGDYYEQY	12	TRBV5-5	TRBJ2-7
SVGETGGGETQY	12	TRBV29-1	TRBJ2-5
SSSLGEGDLRTDTQY	15	TRBV7-9	TRBJ2-3
ASSQAVGGNEQF	12	TRBV16	TRBJ2-1
ASSKDRGQETQY	12	TRBV7-8	TRBJ2-5
ASNEPGGELF	10	TRBV19	TRBJ2-2
AISESDRGSYEQY	13	TRBV10-3	TRBJ2-7
SVDQGANYNEQF	12	TRBV29-1	TRBJ2-1
ASSLARQGAIDTQY	14	TRBV5-4	TRBJ2-3
ATSRDISTGTSGGADTQY	18	TRBV15	TRBJ2-3
ASSLGGAGNTIY	12	TRBV27	TRBJ1-3
ASSRRLAANEQF	12	TRBV14	TRBJ2-1
ASSVVAGNEQF	11	TRBV9	TRBJ2-1
ASIQGISAGELF	12	TRBV5-6	TRBJ2-2
ATSGGREGRYNEQF	14	TRBV15	TRBJ2-1
ASSGQGGFNYGYT	13	TRBV28	TRBJ1-2
ASSLDSGGPSTDTQY	15	TRBV5-1	TRBJ2-3
ASSQDLSRLTLTYEQY	16	TRBV4-2	TRBJ2-7
ASSTRTGHEQY	11	TRBV7-8	NA
ASSSQSGGMETQY	13	TRBV28	TRBJ2-5
ASSAGLAVQETQY	13	TRBV7-9	TRBJ2-5
ASSLFQSTDTQY	12	TRBV7-8	TRBJ2-3
ASSIPGQGNTEAF	13	TRBV11-2	TRBJ1-1
ASSGLENNEQF	11	TRBV6-5	TRBJ2-1
ASSQGDRGSVETQY	14	TRBV4-1	TRBJ2-5
AWSLPSGRRTDTQY	14	TRBV30	TRBJ2-3
ASTPAGGSYEQY	12	TRBV28	TRBJ2-7
ASSSQGGGGY	10	TRBV7-9	TRBJ2-7
ASSPGTPQNEQF	12	TRBV27	TRBJ2-1
ASSQDRSQGEQY	12	TRBV18	TRBJ2-7
ASSPQTDTQY	10	TRBV9	TRBJ2-3
ASSTSGNTDTQY	12	TRBV19	TRBJ2-3
AISDPTVRGYQETQY	15	TRBV10-3	TRBJ2-5
ASSQRGTSGNTIY	13	TRBV7-9	TRBJ1-3
ASRGSSGANVLT	12	TRBV27	TRBJ2-6
ASSLSNPGLLVNEQF	15	TRBV27	TRBJ2-1
ASSTLGQVHNEQF	13	TRBV2	TRBJ2-1
ASSLPYQETQY	11	TRBV11-1	TRBJ2-5
ASSIRTGGGYGYT	13	TRBV19	TRBJ1-2
ASSVDDGRGTDTQY	14	TRBV9	TRBJ2-3
ASNREQAF	8	TRBV6-1	TRBJ1-1
ASSITTHRENEQF	13	TRBV7-9	TRBJ2-1
ASSLVGGEETQY	12	TRBV5-6	TRBJ2-5
ASSSYSTGELF	11	TRBV28	TRBJ2-2
ASSQDYVLSSGNTIY	15	TRBV4-3	TRBJ1-3
ASSRDTWETQY	11	TRBV7-9	TRBJ2-5
ASSLRDRVLVEQF	13	TRBV7-2	TRBJ2-1
ASSEWDWNTEAF	12	TRBV6-5	TRBJ1-1
AGLSGLNPGELF	12	TRBV6-1	TRBJ2-2
ASRAYGTLQETQY	13	TRBV11-2	TRBJ2-5
ASIGALDRINTEAF	14	TRBV10-1	TRBJ1-1
AGAVQTGAYEQY	12	TRBV25-1	TRBJ2-7
ASSPLLPGLDRRRKIHEQF	19	TRBV4-1	TRBJ2-1
ASSRVGTGELF	11	TRBV11-3	TRBJ2-2
ASSSGDRVETQY	12	TRBV5-4	TRBJ2-5
ASKTGTGNYEQY	12	TRBV6-5	TRBJ2-7